This record covers a single TCR beta chain. Its antigen is currently unknown. Per-sample assaying covered roughly 93,000 TCR templates. Libraries were prepared by immunoSEQ multiplex PCR; TCRdb keeps only in-frame clonotypes and omits some of them. This table holds roughly 120,000 clones, roughly 94% found once. V lost 6 bases and J lost 9, with 17 bases in between. Looked up from germline, CDR1 is MNHEY and CDR2 is SMNVEV (reference sequence). CDR3 size: 13 residues. The data were obtained in a study of siplizumab effects on memory and regulatory T cells. General observations from the study: A major contribution to the alloresponse seemed to be made by naive T cells, which seemed more diverse than memory cells. Tracing alloreactive clones into unstimulated subsets worked for only a minor fraction of them. The average Treg-derived proportion among mappable alloreactive CD4+ clones was less than 80% with siplizumab versus about 27% in controls.

The clonotype was recovered from a human donor in good health. What was sequenced was non-Treg CD4+ T cells sorted from blood. The gene calls are TRBV27 and TRBJ1-2, with a weak D call TRBD1 (6 bases). The CDR3 loop reads CASSQGRGNRYTF. DNA for the CDR3: TGTGCCAGCAGCCAGGGGCGGGGAAATCGCTACACCTTC.